What follows are 13 T cell receptor beta chains derived from one specimen sequenced in a study of blood T cell repertoires in COVID-19. TCRdb keeps only in-frame clones here, not all; method: immunoSEQ multiplex PCR. The table has about 230,000 clones, 86% seen once. The source material was peripheral blood. These receptors all come from a man aged 45-65 years with COVID-19, enrolled during active disease.

The chain employs TRBV5-1 and TRBJ2-2; 7 bases are a match to TRBD1. Germline trimming cut 0 bases from V and 3 bases from J; bases unmatched to any gene: 2. Germline V lookup: CDR1 SGHRS, CDR2 YFSETQ. The CDR3 length is 15 residues. This CDR3 reads CASSLVTGDTGELFF. The CDR3 nucleotides are TGCGCCAGCAGCTTGGTTACAGGGGACACCGGGGAGCTGTTTTTT.

The chain carries TRBV7-6 and TRBJ1-1, with D possibly TRBD1 on 6 matching bases. There are 13 residues in the CDR3. The V and J ends lost 8 bases and 4 bases respectively, with 14 bases between them. CDR1 and CDR2 from the germline V gene are SGHVS and FNYEAQ. The CDR3 protein is CASGEGVGTEAFF. The DNA of the CDR3 is TGTGCCAGCGGAGAGGGGGTAGGCACTGAAGCTTTCTTT.

The genes are TRBV5-1 and TRBJ2-2; 7 bases map to TRBD1. There are 15 residues in the CDR3. V lost 4 bases, J lost 4 bases, and 7 bases stayed unmatched. Germline V lookup: CDR1 SGHRS, CDR2 YFSETQ. The CDR3 reads CASSAGTVGTGELFF. Written as DNA, the CDR3 is TGCGCCAGCAGCGCCGGGACAGTGGGCACCGGGGAGCTGTTTTTT.

This clone was seen at least ten times. The chain is built from TRBV15 and TRBJ2-7; TRBD1 agrees at 10 bases. V was clipped by 0 bases and J by 4 bases; unmatched bases: 9. CDR1 LNHNV and CDR2 YYDKDF come from the germline V gene (reference sequence). The CDR3 is 17 residues long. CDR3 nucleotide sequence: TGTGCCACCAGCAGAGATCTACCGACAGGGGGCAGGTACGAGCAGTACTTC. Protein: CATSRDLPTGGRYEQYF. Full variable domain (outside the CDR3, taken from reference TRBV15 and TRBJ2-7): DAMVIQNPRYQVTQFGKPVTLSCSQTLNHNVMYWYQQKSSQAPKLLFHYYDKDFNNEADTPDNFQSRRPNTSFCFLDIRSPGLGDTAMYLCATSRDLPTGGRYEQYFGPGTRLTVT.

The V and J genes are TRBV7-2 and TRBJ1-1, with D possibly TRBD1 on 5 matching bases. Between the trimmed V and J ends, which lost 2 bases and 4 bases, there was a span of 17 bases. This CDR3 has 16 residues. CDR1 SGHTA and CDR2 FQGNSA come from the germline V gene. CDR3 sequence (DNA): TGTGCCAGCAGCTTAAGTCCCGGGACTACTGGCACTGAAGCTTTCTTT. This sequence encodes CASSLSPGTTGTEAFF.

A few counts support this clone. This rearrangement joins TRBV30 to TRBJ1-6; D unclear. The germline CDR1 and CDR2 sequences are GTSNPN and SVGIG (reference sequence). The CDR3 is made up of 14 amino acids. V was clipped by 4 bases and J by 8 bases, with 15 bases between them. The CDR3, as DNA: TGTGCCTGGATACGTAACCCTCGGGATTCACCCCTCCACTTT. It codes for CAWIRNPRDSPLHF.

V gene TRBV4-3 combines with J gene TRBJ1-2; no reliable D call. CDR1 is LGHNA, CDR2 YSLEER, per germline. This CDR3 comprises 15 residues. V lost 5 bases to trimming and J lost 0 bases, with 13 bases between them. Here the CDR3 DNA reads TGCGCCAGCAGCTTAACGATCTATACTAACTATGGCTACACCTTC. As protein: CASSLTIYTNYGYTF.

V is TRBV3-1 (or the pseudogene TRBV3-2) and J is TRBJ1-2; 7 nucleotides agree with TRBD1. Germline-derived CDR1 and CDR2 are LGHDT and YNNKEL (reference sequence). The CDR3 is 16 residues long. With 6 bases clipped from V and 4 bases from J, the junction kept 14 bases outside the gene matches. The CDR3 loop reads CASRRTGPGPGYGYTF. The CDR3 DNA sequence: TGTGCCAGCAGGCGGACAGGACCGGGGCCTGGCTATGGCTACACCTTC.

This sequence joins TRBV19 and TRBJ1-4; TRBD1 might be the D (6 bases). This CDR3 is built from 14 residues. Trimming cost V 7 bases and J 2 bases, with 11 bases left between them. Germline V gives CDR1 LNHDA, CDR2 SQIVND (reference sequence). As DNA, the CDR3 is TGTGCCAGTAATACAGGGTGGACTAATGAAAAACTGTTTTTT. Translation gives CASNTGWTNEKLFF. Supplemented by reference TRBV19 and TRBJ1-4, the full variable domain reads DGGITQSPKYLFRKEGQNVTLSCEQNLNHDAMYWYRQDPGQGLRLIYYSQIVNDFQKGDIAEGYSVSREKKESFPLTVTSAQKNPTAFYLCASNTGWTNEKLFFGSGTQLSVL.

J is TRBJ2-1 and V is TRBV24-1; tentative D call: TRBD2 (6 bases). Trimming shortened V by 3 bases and J by 8 bases, and 13 bases separated the two germline ends. Germline CDR1 KGHDR, CDR2 SFDVKD. The CDR3 has 14 residues. CDR3 amino acids: CATSDSGPGDEQFF. As DNA, the CDR3 is TGTGCCACCAGTGATAGCGGGCCCGGGGATGAGCAGTTCTTC.

With regard to this clone: The sample holds other DNA sequences that translate to the same CDR3. This rearrangement joins TRBV18 to TRBJ2-5; no clear D gene. This CDR3 is built from 12 residues. Germline V gene data show CDR1 as KGHSH and CDR2 as LQKENI. The V and J ends lost 0 bases and 5 bases respectively, with 4 bases between them. The CDR3 protein is CASSPPQETQYF. In DNA, the CDR3 is TGTGCCAGCTCACCACCTCAGGAGACCCAGTACTTC.

The chain has TRBV12-3 or TRBV12-4 and TRBJ2-3, with D unresolved. The CDR3 runs to 13 residues. The germline V and J ends were trimmed by 7 bases and 0 bases, with 8 bases remaining between them. For the CDR3, the DNA is TGTGCCAGCAATCCAACTAGCACAGATACGCAGTATTTT. It codes for CASNPTSTDTQYF.

This CDR3 is CASSPMDREVSYEQYF. The CDR3 nucleotides read TGTGCCAGCAGTCCCATGGACAGGGAAGTCTCCTACGAGCAGTACTTC. The rearrangement joins TRBV27 to TRBJ2-7; 8 nucleotides align to TRBD1. Germline CDR1 MNHEY, CDR2 SMNVEV (reference sequence). V was pared by 5 bases and J by 0 bases, with 9 bases of the junction left unmatched. The CDR3 length is 16 residues.